The T cell receptor beta chain under discussion was sequenced for a study of CD8+ T cells in alopecia areata. Study context: Tofacitinib exposure lasted 6 to 18 months, followed by 6 months off drug.

This CDR3 has 14 amino acids. Per germline, CDR1 SQVTM and CDR2 ANQGSEA. Trimming took 4 bases from V and 7 from J; bases not matched to a gene: 5. Reverse transcribed after extraction, RNA yielded cDNA as the sequencing template. TCRdb's copy holds only in-frame clones and misses some; the assay was immunoSEQ multiplex PCR. The sample has about 74,000 clones, 29% seen once. As to treatment: oral pan-JAK inhibitor, 5-10 mg twice daily. The study team obtained lesional scalp punch biopsies and peripheral blood from alopecia areata patients. The chain employs TRBV29-1 and TRBJ2-1; TRBD2 agrees at 12 bases. The clonotype was recovered from a human donor with alopecia areata. The specimen was CD8+ T cells sorted from blood, collected at week 4, from a patient treated with tofacitinib. CDR3 bases: TGCAGCGTTGTAGGACTAGCGGGAAGGAATGAGCAGTTCTTC. As protein: CSVVGLAGRNEQFF.